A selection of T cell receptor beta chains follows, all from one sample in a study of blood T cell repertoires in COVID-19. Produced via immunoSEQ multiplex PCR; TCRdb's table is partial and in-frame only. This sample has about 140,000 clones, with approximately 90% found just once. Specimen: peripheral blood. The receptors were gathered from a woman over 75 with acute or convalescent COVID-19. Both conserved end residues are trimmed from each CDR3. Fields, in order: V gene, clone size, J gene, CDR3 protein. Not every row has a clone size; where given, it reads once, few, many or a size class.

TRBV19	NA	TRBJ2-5	ASSPTGSGETQY
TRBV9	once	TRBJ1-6	ASSVGQYNSPLH
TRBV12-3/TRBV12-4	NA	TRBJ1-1	ASSLDALQAF
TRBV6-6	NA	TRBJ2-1	ASSWTGVRNEQF
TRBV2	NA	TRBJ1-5	ASSDTGKGNQPQH
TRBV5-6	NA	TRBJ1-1	ASQPAALNTEAF
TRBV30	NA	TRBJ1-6	AWSVQGSAPLH
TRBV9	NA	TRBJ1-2	ASSVTDGINYGYT
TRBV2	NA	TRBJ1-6	ASSARLSSYNSPLH
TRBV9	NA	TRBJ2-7	ASSVGFGQTYEQY
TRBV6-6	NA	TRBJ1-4	ASSSQGAQEKLF
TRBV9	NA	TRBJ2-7	ASSPGVTSYEQY
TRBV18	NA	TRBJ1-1	ASSLSGVLVTEAF
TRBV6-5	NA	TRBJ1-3	ASSYSASSGNTIY
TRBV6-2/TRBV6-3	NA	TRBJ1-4	ASSPPGGRLGKLF
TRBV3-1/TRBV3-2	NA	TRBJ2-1	ASSQDMERGPYNEQF
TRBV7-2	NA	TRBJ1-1	ASSARTRNTEAF
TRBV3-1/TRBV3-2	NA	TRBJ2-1	ASSHRLAGNEQF
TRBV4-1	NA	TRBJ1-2	ASSAGSGAEDYGYT
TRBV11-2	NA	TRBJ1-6	ASSFNRVDSPLH
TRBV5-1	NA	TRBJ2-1	ASSKPTRIAGDSYNEQF
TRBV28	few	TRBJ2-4	ASSRPTGGSRNIQY
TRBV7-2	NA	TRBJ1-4	ASSLGRVTNEKLF
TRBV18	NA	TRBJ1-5	ASSPTTGLGQPQH
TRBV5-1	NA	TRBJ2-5	ASSLNPAGGEETQY
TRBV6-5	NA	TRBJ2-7	ASREGGSYEQY
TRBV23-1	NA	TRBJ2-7	ASSQRDRGYEQY
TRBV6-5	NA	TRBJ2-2	AKDRRNTGELF
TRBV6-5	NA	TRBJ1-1	ASSYRGRNTEAF
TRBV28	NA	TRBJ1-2	ASSSYLWGTGDYGYT
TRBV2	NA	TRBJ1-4	ASSLRANEKLF
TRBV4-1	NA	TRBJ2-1	ASSLSGTGGYNEQF
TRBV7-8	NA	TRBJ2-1	ASSLDGGARSYNEQF
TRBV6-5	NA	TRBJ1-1	ASSYQIKAPRAF
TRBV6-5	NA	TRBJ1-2	ASSYIQGYGYT
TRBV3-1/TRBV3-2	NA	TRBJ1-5	ASSQGAPKYQNQPQH
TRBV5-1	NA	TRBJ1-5	ASSLDGQGSQPQH
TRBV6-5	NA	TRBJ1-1	ASSYSMISGLGEAF
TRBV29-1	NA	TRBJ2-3	SGLRGSPTDTQY
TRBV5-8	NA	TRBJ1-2	ASSLVGQGAYGYT
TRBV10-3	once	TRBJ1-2	AISAGQDLSGYT
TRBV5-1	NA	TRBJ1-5	ASSSGQEGQPQH
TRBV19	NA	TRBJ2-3	ASSIRLAGGDTQY
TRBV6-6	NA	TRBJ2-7	AIRGSGKDEQY
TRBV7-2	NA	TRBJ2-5	ASSLRDWEGETQY
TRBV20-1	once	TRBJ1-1	SAGGQGEAF
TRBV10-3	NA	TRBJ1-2	AISESRGLYYGYT
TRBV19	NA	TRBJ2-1	ASSVAGGTVNEQF
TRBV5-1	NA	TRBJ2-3	ASSPGGGGTDTQY
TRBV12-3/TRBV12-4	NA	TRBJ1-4	ASSRTADSLLF
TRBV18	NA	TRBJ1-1	ASSPPGQTSSEAF
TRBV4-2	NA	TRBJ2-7	ASSPPGEHEQY
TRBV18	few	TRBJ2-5	ASSADRVETQY